These 17 T cell receptor beta chains were all obtained from the same sample, sequenced in a study of tumor-infiltrating lymphocytes in primary liver carcinoma. TCR beta cDNA was reverse-transcribed from 500 to 550 ng of total RNA. The reaction used a constant-region primer and ProtoScript II reverse transcriptase. Each TCR beta library was derived from three nested multiplex PCR rounds that employed slightly modified ARM-PCR. Researchers ran the first two PCR rounds for roughly 11 cycles each with TRBV1-TRBV30 forward primers and a C-beta reverse primer. TCRdb recomputed calls from the multiplex PCR reads with MiXCR, one row per CDR3 protein. The data show 150,000 to 200,000 distinct CDR3 sequences, less than 70% seen once. Both blood RNA, taken from unsorted whole blood, and germline DNA were extracted. What was sequenced was peripheral blood. Receptors were obtained from a woman aged 60-70 years with primary liver carcinoma and hepatitis B virus infection.

A word on this clonotype: A much larger clone sits a single nucleotide away, making a read error possible. V is TRBV14 and J is TRBJ1-1; no reliable D call. The CDR3 is made up of 13 amino acids. V lost 1 base and J 3 bases, leaving 6 bases between the germline ends. Germline V gives CDR1 SGHDN, CDR2 FVKESK. CDR3 residues: CASSQGGHTEAFF. CDR3 bases: TGTGCCAGCAGCCAAGGGGGTCACACTGAAGCTTTCTTT.

This clonotype was counted at least ten times. V and J are TRBV4-1 and TRBJ1-6; D is unresolved. V lost 0 bases, J lost 0 bases, and 12 bases lay in between. Germline V CDR1 and CDR2: MGHRA, YSYEKL. The CDR3 is 18 amino acids. The CDR3 is CASSQEGSMGSYNSPLHF. For the CDR3, the DNA is TGCGCCAGCAGCCAAGAAGGTTCGATGGGCTCCTATAATTCACCCCTCCACTTT.

This clonotype turned up a few times. CDR3 sequence: CASSLLGLAGIDTQYF. The CDR3, as DNA: TGTGCCAGCAGTTTATTGGGGCTAGCGGGTATAGATACGCAGTATTTT. This chain joins TRBV28 and TRBJ2-3; the match to TRBD2 covers 8 bases. The CDR3 runs to 16 residues. Germline-derived CDR1 and CDR2 are MDHEN and SYDVKM. J gave up 5 bases and V 1 base, and 8 bases lay outside the gene matches.

The CDR3 DNA reads TGTGCCAGCAGCCAACAACGTGCTAGGAGTGTTGGCTACACCTTC. Amino acids: CASSQQRARSVGYTF. This rearrangement joins TRBV14 to TRBJ1-2; no definite D call. The CDR3 consists of 15 residues. V was trimmed by 2 bases and J by 7 bases, leaving 17 bases between them. CDR1 is SGHDN, CDR2 FVKESK, per germline. Using reference TRBV14 and TRBJ1-2 for the parts outside the CDR3, the full variable domain is EAGVTQFPSHSVIEKGQTVTLRCDPISGHDNLYWYRRVMGKEIKFLLHFVKESKQDESGMPNNRFLAERTGGTYSTLKVQPAELEDSGVYFCASSQQRARSVGYTFGSGTRLTVV.

This clonotype was counted only a few times. This chain links TRBV28 with TRBJ2-1; TRBD2 matches at 7 bases. With V trimmed by 4 bases and J by 6 bases, 15 bases remained unmatched. The CDR3 covers 17 residues. Germline V gene sequence: CDR1 MDHEN, CDR2 SYDVKM. The CDR3 DNA reads as TGTGCCAGCAGTTCTCTCGCGAGCGGGGAGGTGGCCAATGAGCAGTTCTTC. It translates to CASSSLASGEVANEQFF. The full variable domain, with the rest looked up from reference TRBV28 and TRBJ2-1, is DVKVTQSSRYLVKRTGEKVFLECVQDMDHENMFWYRQDPGLGLRLIYFSYDVKMKEKGDIPEGYSVSREKKERFSLILESASTNQTSMYLCASSSLASGEVANEQFFGPGTRLTVL.

As to this clonotype: It may be a read error: a sequence one base away is much more abundant. V and J are TRBV5-5 and TRBJ2-7; D perhaps matches TRBD2 (5 bases). Germline V CDR1 and CDR2: SGHKS, YYEKEE (reference sequence). The V end lost 2 bases, the J end lost 0 bases, and 12 bases lay between the germline ends. The CDR3 contains 15 residues. CDR3 protein: CASSFKDWSSYEQYF. The CDR3, as DNA: TGTGCCAGCAGCTTCAAGGACTGGAGCTCCTACGAGCAGTACTTC.

Worth noting for this clonotype: An end of the junction does not agree with germline; a read error may underlie this. The V gene is TRBV12-3 or TRBV12-4, the J gene TRBJ1-6, with D unresolved. The CDR3 runs to 15 residues. The DNA for the CDR3 is TGTGCCACCAGTCCCGAGGGTTCCTATAATTCACCTCTCCACTTT. It encodes CATSPEGSYNSPLHF.

With respect to this clonotype: The junction differs from germline at one of its ends, possibly a read error. The chain has TRBV12-3 or TRBV12-4 and TRBJ2-3; tentatively, D is TRBD2 (5 bases). This CDR3 comprises 14 residues. CDR3 protein: CGSTLARRLRTQYF. The CDR3 nucleotides are TGTGGCAGCACTTTAGCGAGGAGGTTGAGGACGCAGTATTTT.

This clonotype was picked up many times. The gene calls are TRBV28 and TRBJ2-1; D gene ambiguous. Germline V gene lookup returns CDR1 MDHEN and CDR2 SYDVKM. The V end was cut by 7 bases, the J end by 6 bases, with 22 bases between. The CDR3 is made up of 16 amino acids. Here the CDR3 DNA reads TGTGCCAGCACCCCCGGTTCCCGTTATCACCCCAATGAGCAGTTCTTC. Protein: CASTPGSRYHPNEQFF.

CDR3 protein: CASSAYSESTQYF. CDR3 nucleotides: TGTGCCAGCAGCGCATATTCCGAGTCAACGCAGTACTTC. The chain employs TRBV14 and TRBJ2-7; D is undetermined. Trimming took 5 bases from V and 9 from J, leaving 17 bases between them. Germline loops: CDR1 SGHDN, CDR2 FVKESK. CDR3 size: 13 residues.

On this clonotype itself: The junction and the germline gene differ at one end; a read error may be behind it. The chain recombines TRBV7-8 with TRBJ2-3; 8 positions agree with TRBD2. The CDR3 runs 15 residues. CDR1 and CDR2 (germline): SGHVS, FQNEAQ. In DNA, the CDR3 is TGTGTCAGCAGTCCCATCGGGAGGGCCTCGGATACGCAGTATTTT. Translation: CVSSPIGRASDTQYF.

The chain joins TRBV5-1 to TRBJ2-7, with 8 bases identical to TRBD2. This CDR3 has 14 residues. The germline V gene encodes CDR1 SGHRS and CDR2 YFSETQ. Losses at the gene ends were 4 bases for V and 4 bases for J; bases not matched to a gene: 7. CDR3 in DNA: TGCGCCAGCAGCACTAACGGGAGGGAGTACGAGCAGTACGTC. Translating it yields CASSTNGREYEQYV.

As for this clonotype: A read error may explain this, as a much larger clone is one base away. V usage is TRBV6-6 and J usage is TRBJ2-1; 10 bases match TRBD2. Germline CDR1 is MNHNY and CDR2 is SVGAGI (reference sequence). CDR3 size: 14 residues. This CDR3 is CVSSSGLADNEQFF. The CDR3 nucleotides are TGTGTCAGCAGTTCCGGACTAGCGGACAATGAGCAGTTCTTC.

About this clonotype: A read error may explain this, as a much larger clone is one base away. The genes are TRBV12-3 or TRBV12-4 and TRBJ2-7; tentatively, D is TRBD2 (5 bases). This CDR3 contains 13 residues. V lost 7 bases and J 1 base, leaving 11 bases between the germline ends. Here the CDR3 reads CASTRVGSYEQYF. Here the CDR3 DNA reads TGTGCCAGCACGAGGGTAGGTTCCTACGAGCAGTACTTC.

As to this clonotype: A read error is possible here, since a much larger clone lies one base away. The chain joins TRBV12-5 to TRBJ1-5; D perhaps matches TRBD1 (6 bases). The germline V gene encodes CDR1 LGHNT and CDR2 FRNRAP. The CDR3 covers 17 residues. The DNA of the CDR3 is TGTGCTGGTGGTTCGCGTACCCTGGGGGGCGCGAATCAGCCCCAGCATTTT. The encoded protein is CAGGSRTLGGANQPQHF. Drawing the rest from reference TRBV12-5 and TRBJ1-5, the complete variable domain is DARVTQTPRHKVTEMGQEVTMRCQPILGHNTVFWYRQTMMQGLELLAYFRNRAPLDDSGMPKDRFSAEMPDATLATLKIQPSEPRDSAVYFCAGGSRTLGGANQPQHFGDGTRLSIL.

The table lists this clonotype with many counts. The rearrangement joins TRBV11-2 to TRBJ2-1; 7 bases fit TRBD1. The length of the CDR3 is 14 residues. The junction had 4 bases not matched to a gene; V was cut back by 4 bases and J by 4 bases. Germline V gives CDR1 SGHAT, CDR2 FQNNGV. CDR3 protein: CASSWGQRYNEQFF. The CDR3 DNA sequence: TGTGCCAGCAGCTGGGGACAGCGGTACAATGAGCAGTTCTTC.

A word on this clonotype: Given the absence of the conserved phenylalanine or tryptophan at the CDR3 end, a read error is likely. The V gene is TRBV12-3 or TRBV12-4, the J gene TRBJ2-3, with TRBD1 as a possible D gene (5 bases). This CDR3 has 17 residues. V lost 9 bases to trimming and J lost 0 bases, with 22 bases between them. The CDR3 loop reads CASSAHVQQASTDTQYL. In DNA form, the CDR3 reads TGTGCCAGTAGTGCCCATGTTCAACAGGCTAGCACAGATACGCAGTATCTT.